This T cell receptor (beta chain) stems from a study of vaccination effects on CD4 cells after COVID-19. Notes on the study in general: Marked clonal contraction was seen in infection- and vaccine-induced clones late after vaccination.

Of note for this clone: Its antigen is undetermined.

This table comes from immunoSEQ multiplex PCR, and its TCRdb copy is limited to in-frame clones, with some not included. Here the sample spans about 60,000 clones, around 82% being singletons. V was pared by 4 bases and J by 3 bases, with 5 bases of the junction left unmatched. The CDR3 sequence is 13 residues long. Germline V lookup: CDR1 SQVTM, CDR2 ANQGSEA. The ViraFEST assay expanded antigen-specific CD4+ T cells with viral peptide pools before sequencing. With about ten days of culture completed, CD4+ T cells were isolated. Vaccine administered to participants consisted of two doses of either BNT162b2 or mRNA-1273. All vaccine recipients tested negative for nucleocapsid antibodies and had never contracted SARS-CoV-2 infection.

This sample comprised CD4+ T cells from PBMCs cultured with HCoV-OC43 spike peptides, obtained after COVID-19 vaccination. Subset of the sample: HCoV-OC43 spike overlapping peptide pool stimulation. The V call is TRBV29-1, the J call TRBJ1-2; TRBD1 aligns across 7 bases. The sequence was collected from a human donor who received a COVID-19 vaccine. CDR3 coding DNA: TGCAGCGTTGCGGCAGGGGGTGACTATGGCTACACCTTC. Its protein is CSVAAGGDYGYTF.